This entry lists 18 T cell receptor beta chains sequenced from one sample in a study of blood T cell repertoires in COVID-19. Generated by immunoSEQ multiplex PCR, the TCRdb table keeps only in-frame clones and is missing some. The profile shows about 420,000 clones, roughly 89% of them singletons. Sequenced sample: peripheral blood. These TCRs come from a man in his late teens or twenties with COVID-19, enrolled during active disease.

This chain uses TRBV5-1 with TRBJ2-7, with D perhaps matching TRBD1 (6 bases). Deletions cut 0 bases from V and 2 bases from J, with 9 bases between. The CDR3 runs 14 residues. The germline gives CDR1 SGHRS, CDR2 YFSETQ. This chain's CDR3 is CASSLGQDTYEQYF. DNA of the CDR3: TGCGCCAGCAGCTTGGGACAGGACACCTACGAGCAGTACTTC.

The rearrangement joins TRBV24-1 to TRBJ2-3, with D possibly being TRBD1 (6 bases). The CDR3 runs to 13 residues. CDR1 and CDR2 (germline): KGHDR, SFDVKD. Trimming removed 9 bases from V and 5 bases from J, with 14 bases in between. The CDR3 protein is CATSGQGQDTQYF. In nucleotides, the CDR3 is TGTGCCACCTCCGGTCAGGGGCAAGATACGCAGTATTTT.

This clone was found once. The chain is built from TRBV5-4 and TRBJ2-7; perhaps TRBD1 as D (5 bases). Trimming shortened V by 4 bases and J by 1 base, and 9 bases separated the two germline ends. Germline V gives CDR1 SGHNT, CDR2 YYREEE (reference sequence). There are 13 residues in the CDR3. The CDR3: CASSLGQSYEQYF. The CDR3 DNA sequence: TGTGCCAGCAGCCTGGGGCAGTCCTACGAGCAGTACTTC.

This clone was detected once. The rearrangement links TRBV3-1 (or the pseudogene TRBV3-2) to TRBJ1-2; 7 bases match TRBD1. This CDR3 region has 18 residues. Trimming cost V 1 base and J 6 bases; bases outside gene matches: 17. CDR1 and CDR2 from the germline V gene are LGHDT and YNNKEL (reference sequence). In nucleotides, the CDR3 is TGTGCCAGCAGCCAAGTAGGCAGGGGGGCCGTTAGGTTTGATGGCTACACCTTC. Translation: CASSQVGRGAVRFDGYTF.

V gene TRBV5-1 combines with J gene TRBJ2-3; 7 bases line up with TRBD2. Losses at the gene ends were 3 bases for V and 0 bases for J; bases not matched to a gene: 22. This CDR3 contains 21 residues. Germline V gives CDR1 SGHRS, CDR2 YFSETQ. This CDR3 reads CASSSRRDYRGGVLSTDTQYF. The CDR3, as DNA: TGCGCCAGCAGCTCACGACGGGACTATCGGGGAGGGGTACTAAGCACAGATACGCAGTATTTT.

This clone was counted only a few times. This chain uses TRBV7-9 with TRBJ2-7; D perhaps matches TRBD2 (5 bases). In germline, CDR1 is SEHNR, CDR2 FQNEAQ (reference sequence). The CDR3 spans 12 residues. V gave up 4 bases and J gave up 5 bases, with 9 bases separating them. The CDR3 here is CASSSLAHEQYF. The DNA of the CDR3 is TGTGCCAGCAGCTCTCTAGCCCACGAGCAGTACTTC.

This clone was detected once. This chain connects TRBV5-4 to TRBJ2-7, with D possibly TRBD1 on 5 matching bases. Trimming took 4 bases from V and 3 from J, leaving 17 bases between them. The CDR3 has 15 residues. The germline V gene has CDR1 SGHNT and CDR2 YYREEE (reference sequence). Here the CDR3 DNA reads TGTGCCAGCAGCCAGGACAAGGGGCACTACTACGAGCAGTACTTC. Protein: CASSQDKGHYYEQYF.

This chain joins TRBV5-1 and TRBJ2-5; D not resolved. In germline, CDR1 is SGHRS, CDR2 YFSETQ. The CDR3 has 13 amino acids. The V gene lost 10 bases and the J gene lost 5 bases, with 18 bases spanning the gap. The CDR3 loop reads CASHPGSQETQYF. The CDR3 nucleotides are TGCGCCTCTCATCCCGGGTCTCAGGAGACCCAGTACTTC. The full variable domain, completed using reference TRBV5-1 and TRBJ2-5, is KAGVTQTPRYLIKTRGQQVTLSCSPISGHRSVSWYQQTPGQGLQFLFEYFSETQRNKGNFPGRFSGRQFSNSRSEMNVSTLELGDSALYLCASHPGSQETQYFGPGTRLLVL.

V gene TRBV14 combines with J gene TRBJ2-7; D remains ambiguous. V was clipped by 4 bases and J by 5 bases, with 15 bases between them. The CDR3 consists of 14 residues. Germline CDR1 SGHDN, CDR2 FVKESK. The CDR3 loop is CASSLKSVVNEQYF. CDR3 nucleotide sequence: TGTGCCAGCAGCCTTAAGTCTGTAGTTAACGAGCAGTACTTC.

The rearrangement links TRBV6-6 to TRBJ1-6; tentatively, D is TRBD1 (5 bases). The CDR3 runs to 12 residues. Germline assignment: CDR1 MNHNY and CDR2 SVGAGI (reference sequence). Trimming stripped 8 bases from V and 9 bases from J, with 11 bases between. The DNA for the CDR3 is TGTGCCAGCGGGGGACTTTCTTCACCCCTCCACTTT. It codes for CASGGLSSPLHF.

The CDR3 sequence: CASSYSRVRTDTQYF. In nucleotides, the CDR3 is TGTGCCAGCAGTTACTCTCGGGTGAGGACAGATACGCAGTATTTT. The chain recombines TRBV6-5 with TRBJ2-3; D gene uncertain. V lost 0 bases and J 3 bases, leaving 10 bases between the germline ends. Germline values: CDR1 MNHEY, CDR2 SVGAGI. The CDR3 spans 15 residues.

V usage is TRBV7-2 and J usage is TRBJ2-1; TRBD2 matches at 7 bases. Germline V lookup: CDR1 SGHTA, CDR2 FQGNSA. CDR3 length: 17 residues. V shed 1 base and J 7 bases; nucleotides not matched to a gene: 13. The CDR3 spells CASSLEGRLAYRNEQFF. The CDR3 bases are TGTGCCAGCAGCTTAGAAGGAAGACTAGCTTATAGAAATGAGCAGTTCTTC.

The rearrangement joins TRBV5-4 to TRBJ2-1; D is ambiguous. Trimming pared 4 bases from V and 1 base from J, leaving 9 bases between. This CDR3 contains 14 residues. From germline, CDR1 is SGHNT and CDR2 YYREEE (reference sequence). This CDR3 is CASSPGRSYNEQFF. The CDR3 DNA sequence: TGTGCCAGCAGCCCCGGTCGATCCTACAATGAGCAGTTCTTC.

The chain has TRBV6-5 and TRBJ1-1; D possibly corresponds to TRBD1 (5 bases). The ends were cut back, 1 base at V and 8 bases at J, with 11 bases in the middle. The CDR3 length is 13 residues. Germline-derived CDR1 and CDR2 are MNHEY and SVGAGI. The DNA for the CDR3 is TGTGCCAGCAGTTACTTTGGAGGGGCGGAAGCTTTCTTT. The encoded protein is CASSYFGGAEAFF.

The chain has TRBV11-2 and TRBJ1-3, with no clear D. The CDR3 extends over 15 amino acids. CDR1 and CDR2 (germline): SGHAT, FQNNGV. V lost 6 bases, J lost 0 bases, and 12 bases lay in between. The CDR3 reads CASRPRFSSGNTIYF. CDR3 bases: TGTGCCAGCAGACCGAGGTTTTCCTCTGGAAACACCATATATTTT.

The gene calls are TRBV19 and TRBJ2-7; 7 bases align to TRBD1. CDR1 LNHDA and CDR2 SQIVND come from the germline V gene (reference sequence). The length of the CDR3 is 15 residues. Trimming at V came to 5 bases and at J to 5 bases, leaving 12 bases not matched to a gene. CDR3 protein: CASSEIRTGEDEQYF. The CDR3 nucleotides read TGTGCCAGTAGTGAGATTAGGACAGGTGAGGACGAGCAGTACTTC.

The rearrangement links TRBV3-1 (or the pseudogene TRBV3-2) to TRBJ2-3, with 9 bases fitting TRBD2. The CDR3 has 15 residues. The germline CDR1 and CDR2 sequences are LGHDT and YNNKEL (reference sequence). V dropped 3 bases and J dropped 5; count of bases not matched to a gene: 6. The CDR3 loop reads CASSHGAGGRDTQYF. The DNA of the CDR3 is TGTGCCAGCAGCCATGGAGCGGGAGGACGAGATACGCAGTATTTT.

The CDR3 here is CATSERDRAQETQYF. The CDR3 nucleotides are TGTGCCACCAGTGAACGGGACAGGGCCCAAGAGACCCAGTACTTC. This sequence joins TRBV24-1 and TRBJ2-5, with 9 bases that match TRBD1. The CDR3 is 15 amino acids. Trimming removed 4 bases from V and 1 base from J; junction bases left unmatched: 3. Germline V gene data show CDR1 as KGHDR and CDR2 as SFDVKD.